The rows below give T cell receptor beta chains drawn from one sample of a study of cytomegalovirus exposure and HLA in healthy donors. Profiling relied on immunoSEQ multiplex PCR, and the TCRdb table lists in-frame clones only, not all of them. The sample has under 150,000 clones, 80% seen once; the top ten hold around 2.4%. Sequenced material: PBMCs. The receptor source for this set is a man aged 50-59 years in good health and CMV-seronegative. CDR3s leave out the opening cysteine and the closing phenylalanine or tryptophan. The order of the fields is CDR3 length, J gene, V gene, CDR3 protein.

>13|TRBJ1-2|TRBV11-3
ASSRGTDANYGYT
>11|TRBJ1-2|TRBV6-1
ASDRQGLYGYT
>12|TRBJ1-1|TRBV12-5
ASGLVQTDTEAF
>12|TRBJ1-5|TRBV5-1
ASSLAGTDQPQH
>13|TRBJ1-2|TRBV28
ASSSGGFRQYGYT
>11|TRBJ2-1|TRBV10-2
ASSEWEAGLQF
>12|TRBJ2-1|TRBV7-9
ASSLARRGIEQF
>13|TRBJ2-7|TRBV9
ASSVGLAGIHEQY
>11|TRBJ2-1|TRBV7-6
ASSLFRGGEQF
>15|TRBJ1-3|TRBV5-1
ASSYGNFGGGGNTIY
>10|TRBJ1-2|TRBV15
ATSRVNFGYT
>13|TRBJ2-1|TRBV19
ASRPQGRLLNEQF
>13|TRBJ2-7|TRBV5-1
ASSFSGGNSYEQY
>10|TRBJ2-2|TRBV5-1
ASSFQGGELF
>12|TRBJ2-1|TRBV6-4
ASSEQGPYNEQF
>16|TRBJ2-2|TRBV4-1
ASSRRVPGTEGTGELF
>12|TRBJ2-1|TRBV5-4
ASSLVTAGNEQF
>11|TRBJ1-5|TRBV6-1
ASSVSGRQPQH
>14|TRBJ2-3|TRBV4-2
ASSLLGAGGSDTQY
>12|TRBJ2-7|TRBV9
ASSPRQGTYEQY
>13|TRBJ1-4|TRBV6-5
ASSLTGTGDEKLF
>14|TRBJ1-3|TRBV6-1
ASSGGGQASGNTIY
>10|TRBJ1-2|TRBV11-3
ASSFGQEGYT
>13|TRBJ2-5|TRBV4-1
ASSQEPQGGETQY
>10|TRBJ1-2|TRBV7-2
ASSRDSYGYT
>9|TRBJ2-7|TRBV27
ASSSSYEQY
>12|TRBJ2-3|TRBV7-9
ASSLALVSDTQY
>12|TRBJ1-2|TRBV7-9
ASSESGGDYGYT
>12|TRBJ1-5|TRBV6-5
ASSLPGHGQPQH
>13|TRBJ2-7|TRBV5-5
ASSLVLAGGYEQY
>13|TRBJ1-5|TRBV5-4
ASSLGGRINQPQH
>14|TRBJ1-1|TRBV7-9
ASSLALWGEGAEAF
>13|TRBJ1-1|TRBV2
ASKTGGWLGTEAF
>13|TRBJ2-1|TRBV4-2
ASSQVGTSGGDAF
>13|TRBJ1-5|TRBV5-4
ASSRGTGMNQPQH
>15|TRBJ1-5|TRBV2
ASSAIGQGALNQPQH
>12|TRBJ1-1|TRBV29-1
SVPTPSGGTEAF
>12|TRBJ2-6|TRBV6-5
ASTRSPGANVLT
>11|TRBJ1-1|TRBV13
ASSFITGGQAF
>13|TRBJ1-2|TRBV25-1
ASMEAGGLEYGYT
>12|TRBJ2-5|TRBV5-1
ASSLEPGRETQY
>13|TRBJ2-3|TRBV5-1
ASSPGGGSTDTQY
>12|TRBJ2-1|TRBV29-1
SVTSVSSYNEQF
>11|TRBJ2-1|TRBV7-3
ASSRGQGGEQF
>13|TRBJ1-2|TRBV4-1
ASSQDPGGSGGYT
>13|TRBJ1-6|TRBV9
ASSVGRSGDSPLH
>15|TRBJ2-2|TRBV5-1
ASSPSAGPSGTGELF
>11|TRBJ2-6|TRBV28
ASRRQGANVLT
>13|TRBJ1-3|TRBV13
ASSLAGGSGNTIY
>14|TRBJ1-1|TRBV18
ASSRDSLGLNTEAF
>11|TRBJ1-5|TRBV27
ASRGRATQPQH
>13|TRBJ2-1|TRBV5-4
ASSRPQGLHNEQF
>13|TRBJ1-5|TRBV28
ASSRLGQGNQPQH